This is a list of T cell receptor beta chains from one sample in a study of radiation and T cells in renal cell carcinoma. This table comes from immunoSEQ multiplex PCR, and its TCRdb copy is limited to in-frame clones, with some not included. The top ten hold roughly 30% of the sample, which has about 40,000 clones, about 82% seen once. The sequenced sample was blood, obtained from a patient whose treatment included radiotherapy and nephrectomy. The source is a woman between 65 and 79 years old with renal cell carcinoma. Each CDR3 is given with its conserved first and last residue. The D gene is left open where the match is weak. The size field is filled for only some rows; it gives once, few, many or a size class.

j_gene,v_gene,abundance,d_gene,CDR3nt,CDR3aa
TRBJ2-1,TRBV5-1,NA,NA,TGCGCCAGCAGCTTGGAAGGACTAGCAACCAGGGGGAATGAGCAGTTCTTC,CASSLEGLATRGNEQFF
TRBJ2-1,TRBV20-1,NA,NA,TGCAGTGCCCACAATACCAATGAGCAGTTCTTC,CSAHNTNEQFF
TRBJ2-7,TRBV25-1,NA,NA,TGTGCCAGCAGTGAATGGGGGCAGGGGGGCTCCTACGAGCAGTACTTC,CASSEWGQGGSYEQYF
TRBJ1-2,TRBV7-9,few,NA,TGTGCCAGCAGCTTAGACAGCTATGGCTACACCTTC,CASSLDSYGYTF
TRBJ2-5,TRBV10-3,NA,NA,TGTGCCATCAGTGACGCCAGGGGCGCCCAAGAGACCCAGTACTTC,CAISDARGAQETQYF
TRBJ2-3,TRBV5-1,NA,NA,TGCGCCAGCAGCCAAGGGCGCGTTCAAGATACGCAGTATTTT,CASSQGRVQDTQYF
TRBJ1-1,TRBV4-1,few,NA,TGCGCCAGCAGCCAAGGAAGGTTCTTCACTGAAGCTTTCTTT,CASSQGRFFTEAFF
TRBJ1-4,TRBV6-1,NA,NA,TGTGCCAGCGGAAACACCGATACTAATGAAAAACTGTTTTTT,CASGNTDTNEKLFF
TRBJ2-7,TRBV27,NA,NA,TGTGCCAGCAGTTCCAACTACGAGCAGTACTTC,CASSSNYEQYF
TRBJ2-5,TRBV27,NA,TRBD2,TGTGCCAGCAGTCCGGGACTAGCGATTCGAGAGACCCAGTACTTC,CASSPGLAIRETQYF
TRBJ2-2,TRBV10-2,NA,NA,TGCGCCAGCAGTGTTATAGGGGACGGGGAGCTGTTTTTT,CASSVIGDGELFF
TRBJ2-7,TRBV6-1,few,TRBD1,TGTGCCAGCAGTGCTTACGGGACAGGGGCCTCCTACGAGCAGTACTTC,CASSAYGTGASYEQYF
TRBJ1-3,TRBV5-1,NA,NA,TGCGCCAGCAGCTTTAGCGAATCTGGAAACACCATATATTTT,CASSFSESGNTIYF
TRBJ1-2,TRBV6-6,NA,NA,TGTGCCAGCACCCAAACAGGGAACGGCTACACCTTC,CASTQTGNGYTF
TRBJ1-3,TRBV6-1,NA,TRBD1,TGTGCCAGCAGTGGGCCCGGGACAGGGGTCTCTGGAAACACCATATATTTT,CASSGPGTGVSGNTIYF
TRBJ2-2,TRBV6-5,NA,NA,TGTGCCAGCAGTTACGGGGAATCCGGGGAGCTGTTTTTT,CASSYGESGELFF
TRBJ2-3,TRBV11-2,NA,TRBD1,TGTGCCAGCAGCCGGGACAGGGACACAGATACGCAGTATTTT,CASSRDRDTDTQYF
TRBJ2-1,TRBV29-1,NA,NA,TGCAGCGTTGAAGATCTAGAGCGTCAGGCTGAGCAGTTCTTC,CSVEDLERQAEQFF
TRBJ2-1,TRBV11-2,NA,NA,TGTGCCAGCAGCCGTAGCGAGGGCTCCTACAATGAGCAGTTCTTC,CASSRSEGSYNEQFF
TRBJ2-1,TRBV7-2,NA,TRBD2,TGTGCCAGCAGCGATAGACTAGCGGGAGTTTTATTGCGGTACAATGAGCAGTTCTTC,CASSDRLAGVLLRYNEQFF
TRBJ2-7,TRBV23-1,NA,NA,TGCGCCAGCAGTCAATCCGAGGAATCGTACGAGCAGTACTTC,CASSQSEESYEQYF
TRBJ2-2,TRBV5-1,NA,TRBD1,TGCGCCAGCAGCTTGGGAGCCGTGACAGGGACCGGGGAGCTGTTTTTT,CASSLGAVTGTGELFF
TRBJ2-7,TRBV19,once,TRBD2,TGTGCCAGTAGTATACTAGCGGGGAACTACGAGCAGTACTTC,CASSILAGNYEQYF
TRBJ2-3,TRBV14,NA,TRBD2,TGTGCCAGCAGCCAGAGACTAGCGGCAAATGGGGCGCAGTATTTT,CASSQRLAANGAQYF
TRBJ1-1,TRBV19,NA,TRBD1,TGTGCCAGTAGTGTAACGTTTTGGACAGGGGACATGAACACTGAAGCTTTCTTT,CASSVTFWTGDMNTEAFF
TRBJ2-7,TRBV5-6,NA,NA,TGTGCCAGCAGCTTGGACGGAAACACCTACGAGCAGTACTTC,CASSLDGNTYEQYF
TRBJ1-2,TRBV1,NA,NA,TGCACCAGCAGCCAAGATCCAGGTACGACTCAGGGTTATGGGGGCTACACCTTC,CTSSQDPGTTQGYGGYTF
TRBJ2-7,TRBV5-4,NA,NA,TGTGCCAGCAGCGTCGGACCCGACGCCTACGAGCAGTACTTC,CASSVGPDAYEQYF
TRBJ2-1,TRBV4-1,NA,NA,TGCGCCAGCAGCCATGGCGAATACAATGAGCAGTTCTTC,CASSHGEYNEQFF
TRBJ2-1,TRBV7-9,few,NA,TGTGCCAGCAGCTTAGGTGAGAATGAGCAGTTCTTC,CASSLGENEQFF
TRBJ1-2,TRBV7-9,NA,NA,TGTGCCAGCAGCTCTCCTAGGACAGCCCCCTTTGATGGCTACACCTTC,CASSSPRTAPFDGYTF
TRBJ2-5,TRBV21-1,NA,NA,TGTGCCAGCAGCAAAGAGGGGAGGACTAGCGGGGTGACACAAGAGACCCAGTACTTC,CASSKEGRTSGVTQETQYF
TRBJ1-2,TRBV7-2,NA,NA,TGTGCCAGCAGCCCTAATACCGGGACTCTTAACTATGGCTACACCTTC,CASSPNTGTLNYGYTF
TRBJ1-2,TRBV19,NA,NA,TGTGCCAGTAGCGAGGGGGGCGCATCCCTTAACTATGGCTACACCTTC,CASSEGGASLNYGYTF
TRBJ1-2,TRBV19,NA,NA,TGTGCCAGTACGGGGAGGGCAGGGTTTCAGTATGGCTACACCTTC,CASTGRAGFQYGYTF
TRBJ2-3,TRBV6-6,once,NA,TGTGCCAGCAGGAGATCAGGGAACTCCGAGACGCAGTATTTT,CASRRSGNSETQYF
TRBJ1-5,TRBV30,NA,TRBD1,TGTGCCTGGAGTGTTACAGGGGCTGGCCTCCATCAGCCCCAGCATTTT,CAWSVTGAGLHQPQHF
TRBJ2-5,TRBV5-1,NA,TRBD1,TGCGCCAGCAGCTTGGCAGGGGGATTGGAGACCCAGTACTTC,CASSLAGGLETQYF
TRBJ2-7,TRBV6-4,NA,NA,TGTGCCAGCAGTGACGAAGTAGGCAACGAGCAGTACTTC,CASSDEVGNEQYF